This record covers a single T cell receptor beta chain. Its antigen remains unknown. The CDR3 sequence is 15 residues long. Trimming took off 5 bases at V and 5 bases at J, with 18 bases between the two ends. The germline CDR1 and CDR2 sequences are LGHNA and YNFKEQ. These data come from a study of shared clonotypes between healthy human individuals. Study findings and constraints: Sampling covered nothing but blood. Tissue TCR repertoires likely differ from those found in blood.

In replicate PCRs of sorted subsets, approximately 210 ng DNA, 29,000 or so T cell genomes, was used. Libraries were prepared by immunoSEQ multiplex PCR; TCRdb keeps only in-frame clonotypes and omits some of them. The repertoire holds roughly 2.2 million clones, 80% to 95% seen once, with around 0.4% in the top ten. None of the donors, who were healthy HIV-negative adults, had recently had acute infections or vaccinations. The V call is TRBV4-2, the J call TRBJ1-1, with D perhaps matching TRBD1 (6 bases). Input material: naive CD4+ T cells from PBMCs. Subset of the sample: CD45RA+ positively selected. The TCR sequence derives from a man between 18 and 35 years old in good health. Some clones in this sample may be carry-over from other donors' samples. CDR3 in DNA: TGTGCCAGCAGCATGGGTGGGGGTAGGGGGACTGAAGCTTTCTTT. Protein: CASSMGGGRGTEAFF.